The 9 T cell receptor beta chains in this list originate from one sample, sequenced in a study of blood T cell repertoires in COVID-19. Method: immunoSEQ multiplex PCR; TCRdb's copy keeps in-frame clones and lacks some. Among some 220,000 clones, roughly 81% were seen once, and the ten largest hold under 5%. Sequenced sample: peripheral blood. All receptors come from a man aged 45 to 65 with acute or convalescent COVID-19.

This rearrangement joins TRBV5-1 to TRBJ2-6; D might be TRBD2 (7 bases). The CDR3 loop spans 16 amino acids. CDR1 and CDR2 from the germline V gene are SGHRS and YFSETQ. The V gene lost 3 bases and the J gene lost 4 bases, with 14 bases spanning the gap. Here the CDR3 DNA reads TGCGCCAGCAGCTGGGGAGGGGGAACCGGGGCCAACGTCCTGACTTTC. Protein: CASSWGGGTGANVLTF.

This chain joins TRBV6-1 and TRBJ1-6; a weak D match, TRBD1 (6 bases). This CDR3 is 16 amino acids long. V dropped 3 bases and J dropped 10 bases, with 19 bases sitting between them. Germline V gene lookup returns CDR1 MNHNS and CDR2 SASEGT. CDR3 amino acids: CASSEGTLRGISPLHF. The CDR3, as DNA: TGTGCCAGCAGTGAGGGGACCCTCAGGGGAATCTCACCCCTCCACTTT.

V is TRBV5-1 and J is TRBJ1-2; D is ambiguous. This CDR3 has 16 residues. Looked up from germline, CDR1 is SGHRS and CDR2 is YFSETQ. Trimming took 2 bases from V and 7 from J, leaving 21 bases between them. The CDR3 reads CASSLNSGLGGGGYTF. CDR3 bases: TGCGCCAGCAGCTTAAACTCCGGCCTGGGTGGCGGTGGCTACACCTTC.

The chain combines TRBV6-2 or TRBV6-3 with TRBJ2-3; 7 bases line up with TRBD1. This CDR3 is 18 amino acids long. Losses at the gene ends were 2 bases for V and 4 bases for J; bases not matched to a gene: 15. Germline assignment: CDR1 MNHEY and CDR2 SVGEGT. The CDR3, as DNA: TGTGCCAGCAGTTACGCCCCCGGGCAGGGGGATTTCGCAGATACGCAGTATTTT. This encodes CASSYAPGQGDFADTQYF.

The J gene is TRBJ1-2, the V gene TRBV12-3 or TRBV12-4; D is unresolved. The ends were cut back, 7 bases at V and 3 bases at J, with 9 bases in the middle. CDR3 length: 12 residues. CDR3 bases: TGTGCCAGCACCCGTCGAGACTATGGCTACACCTTC. It codes for CASTRRDYGYTF.

The chain joins TRBV30 to TRBJ1-4; 8 positions match TRBD1. The J segment lost 11 bases and the V segment lost 5 bases, leaving 10 bases of the junction unmatched. The V gene's germline CDR1 is GTSNPN and CDR2 SVGIG (reference sequence). CDR3 length: 13 amino acids. The CDR3 region has the DNA TGTGCCTGGGCGGGACAGGAGGCTGTGAAACTGTTTTTT. Translated: CAWAGQEAVKLFF.

This sequence joins TRBV7-9 and TRBJ2-5; 7 nucleotides agree with TRBD2. The CDR3 has 15 amino acids. After removal of 6 bases from V and 5 bases from J, the junction contained 12 bases not matched to a gene. The germline gives CDR1 SEHNR, CDR2 FQNEAQ (reference sequence). CDR3 in amino acids: CASSSSGGETETQYF. The CDR3 DNA sequence: TGTGCCAGCAGTTCGAGTGGGGGGGAGACGGAGACCCAGTACTTC.

This chain connects TRBV10-2 to TRBJ1-1, with TRBD1 as a possible D gene (5 bases). The V and J ends lost 4 bases and 8 bases respectively, with 11 bases between them. Germline V CDR1 and CDR2: WSHSY, SAAADI. The CDR3 is 12 residues long. CDR3: CASSGEGLEAFF. For the CDR3, the DNA is TGCGCCAGCAGTGGAGAGGGACTCGAAGCTTTCTTT.

The V call is TRBV5-1, the J call TRBJ2-7, with D perhaps TRBD2 (6 bases). CDR1 is SGHRS and CDR2 is YFSETQ in the germline V gene. The CDR3 runs 14 residues. V lost 3 bases to trimming and J lost 4 bases, with 14 bases between them. The CDR3 protein is CASSSWSGGYEQYF. CDR3 bases: TGCGCCAGCAGCTCCTGGTCCGGGGGTTACGAGCAGTACTTC.